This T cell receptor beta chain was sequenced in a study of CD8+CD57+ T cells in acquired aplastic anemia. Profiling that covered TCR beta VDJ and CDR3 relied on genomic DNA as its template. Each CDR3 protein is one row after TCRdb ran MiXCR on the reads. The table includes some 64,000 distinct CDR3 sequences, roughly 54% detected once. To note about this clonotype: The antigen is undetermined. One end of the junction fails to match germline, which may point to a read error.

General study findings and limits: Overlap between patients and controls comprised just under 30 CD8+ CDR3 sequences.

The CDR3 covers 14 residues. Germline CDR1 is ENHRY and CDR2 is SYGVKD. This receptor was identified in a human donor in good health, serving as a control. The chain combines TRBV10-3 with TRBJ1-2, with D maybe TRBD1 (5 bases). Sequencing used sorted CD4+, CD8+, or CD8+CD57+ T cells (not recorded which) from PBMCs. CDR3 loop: CATEGSLGLYGYTF. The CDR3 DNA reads TGCGCCACCGAGGGCAGTTTGGGGCTTTATGGCTACACCTTC.